These 25 T cell receptor beta chains came from one sample sequenced in a study of T cell responses to AZD1222 COVID-19 vaccine. Method: immunoSEQ multiplex PCR; TCRdb's copy keeps in-frame clones and lacks some. Altogether some 120,000 clones are present, roughly 90% being singletons, with the ten largest covering around 0.96%. The sample here was peripheral blood, taken on day 0 of AZD1222 vaccination. The receptors derive from an adult in good health.

The V call is TRBV5-1, the J call TRBJ2-7, with D tentatively TRBD2 (5 bases). The V end was cut by 2 bases, the J end by 3 bases, with 9 bases between. Germline values: CDR1 SGHRS, CDR2 YFSETQ. The CDR3 length is 13 residues. The CDR3 loop is CASSFYGDYEQYF. The CDR3 DNA reads as TGCGCCAGCAGCTTTTACGGGGACTACGAGCAGTACTTC.

This clone came up a few times. The V gene is TRBV4-1, the J gene TRBJ2-7; D is possibly TRBD2 (6 bases). The germline V and J ends were trimmed by 1 base and 4 bases, with 11 bases remaining between them. Per germline, CDR1 MGHRA and CDR2 YSYEKL. The CDR3 extends over 14 amino acids. Written as DNA, the CDR3 is TGCGCCAGCAGCCAAGGACTAGTAGAATACGAGCAGTACTTC. Translating gives CASSQGLVEYEQYF.

The chain joins TRBV14 to TRBJ1-3; 7 nucleotides align to TRBD1. Germline CDR1 SGHDN, CDR2 FVKESK. J gave up 0 bases and V 1 base, and 9 bases lay outside the gene matches. This CDR3 comprises 18 residues. The CDR3: CASSQGYRGIGSGNTIYF. In DNA form, the CDR3 reads TGTGCCAGCAGCCAAGGCTACAGGGGAATTGGCTCTGGAAACACCATATATTTT.

This chain links TRBV5-1 with TRBJ2-1; TRBD2 matches 9 bases. V lost 0 bases, J lost 6 bases, and 4 bases stayed unmatched. Per the germline V gene, CDR1 is SGHRS and CDR2 is YFSETQ. This CDR3 is 15 amino acids long. The CDR3 DNA follows: TGCGCCAGCAGCTTGGTCGCGGGAGGGCCCAATGAGCAGTTCTTC. Residues: CASSLVAGGPNEQFF.

The chain combines TRBV18 with TRBJ1-5; 7 bases match TRBD1. Germline CDR1 KGHSH, CDR2 LQKENI. Trimming cost V 6 bases and J 4 bases; bases outside gene matches: 12. CDR3 length: 16 residues. CDR3 nucleotides: TGTGCCAGCTCCCCCCTGGACCAGGGGGGAAATCAGCCCCAGCATTTT. As protein: CASSPLDQGGNQPQHF.

The sample holds one count of this clone. V is TRBV10-3 and J is TRBJ2-4; maybe TRBD1 (5 bases). CDR3 length equals 19 residues. Trimming cost V 4 bases and J 0 bases, with 22 bases left between them. Per germline, CDR1 ENHRY and CDR2 SYGVKD. CDR3 protein: CAISGSRSVDSLAKNIQYF. The CDR3 DNA follows: TGTGCCATCAGTGGTTCGAGATCAGTAGACAGTTTAGCCAAAAACATTCAGTACTTC.

The chain recombines TRBV19 with TRBJ1-1, with 9 bases that match TRBD1. The CDR3 consists of 15 residues. V lost 6 bases and J lost 5; bases outside the gene matches: 10. The germline CDR1 and CDR2 sequences are LNHDA and SQIVND (reference sequence). This CDR3 is CASRRDRAFVTEAFF. DNA of the CDR3: TGTGCCAGTAGGAGGGACAGGGCCTTTGTAACTGAAGCTTTCTTT.

DNA for the CDR3: TGTGCCAGCTCACCACCCAGCGGGGTTAGAAATTCACCCCTCCACTTT. This gives the protein CASSPPSGVRNSPLHF. This rearrangement joins TRBV18 to TRBJ1-6; D unresolved. Trimming stripped 0 bases from V and 7 bases from J, with 13 bases between. CDR1 is KGHSH, CDR2 LQKENI, per germline. This CDR3 is built from 16 residues.

The chain is built from TRBV7-8 and TRBJ1-5; D gene uncertain. Germline lookup yields CDR1 SGHVS and CDR2 FQNEAQ. CDR3 size: 14 residues. Between the trimmed V and J ends, which lost 8 bases and 1 base, there was a span of 12 bases. CDR3 amino acids: CASSAQASNQPQHF. The DNA for the CDR3 is TGTGCCAGCTCCGCTCAGGCGAGCAATCAGCCCCAGCATTTT.

The chain combines TRBV11-2 with TRBJ1-1, with TRBD1 identical over 7 bases. Germline lookup yields CDR1 SGHAT and CDR2 FQNNGV. The CDR3 is 14 residues long. V lost 5 bases and J lost 4; bases outside the gene matches: 7. CDR3 in amino acids: CASSPDRVGTEAFF. Here the CDR3 DNA reads TGTGCCAGCAGCCCCGACAGGGTTGGCACTGAAGCTTTCTTT.

This chain joins TRBV5-1 and TRBJ2-7, with D possibly being TRBD2 (6 bases). V was clipped by 4 bases and J by 0 bases, with 14 bases between them. CDR1 is SGHRS, CDR2 YFSETQ, per germline. The CDR3 totals 15 residues. The CDR3 nucleotides read TGCGCCAGCAGCGCACGGGCGGGATCCTCCTACGAGCAGTACTTC. This translates into CASSARAGSSYEQYF. Using reference TRBV5-1 and TRBJ2-7 for the parts outside the CDR3, the full variable domain is KAGVTQTPRYLIKTRGQQVTLSCSPISGHRSVSWYQQTPGQGLQFLFEYFSETQRNKGNFPGRFSGRQFSNSRSEMNVSTLELGDSALYLCASSARAGSSYEQYFGPGTRLTVT.

The J gene is TRBJ2-6, the V gene TRBV7-6; 9 positions agree with TRBD1. Germline CDR1 SGHVS, CDR2 FNYEAQ. Trimming cost V 5 bases and J 1 base; bases outside gene matches: 6. The CDR3 has 17 residues. CDR3 protein: CASSRGQGGSGANVLTF. The CDR3 nucleotides read TGTGCCAGCAGCCGGGGACAGGGAGGGTCTGGGGCCAACGTCCTGACTTTC.

The rearrangement links TRBV6-1 to TRBJ2-5; 9 bases agree with TRBD2. The V gene end was trimmed by 5 bases and the J gene end by 12 bases; junction bases not matched to a gene: 16. The CDR3 is made up of 15 amino acids. CDR1 is MNHNS and CDR2 is SASEGT in the germline V gene. CDR3 amino acids: CASSQIAGASEKKYF. The CDR3 coding sequence is TGTGCCAGCAGTCAAATAGCGGGAGCCTCGGAAAAAAAGTACTTC.

This clone was seen once. This sequence joins TRBV10-3 and TRBJ2-7; tentative D call: TRBD1 (6 bases). CDR3 length: 15 amino acids. Trimming pared 6 bases from V and 4 bases from J, leaving 19 bases between. From germline, CDR1 is ENHRY and CDR2 SYGVKD. CDR3 residues: CAISPVDRGRYEQYF. As DNA, the CDR3 is TGTGCCATCAGCCCAGTGGACAGAGGAAGGTACGAGCAGTACTTC.

This chain uses TRBV10-3 with TRBJ2-1; TRBD2 matches at 8 bases. The CDR3 is 16 amino acids. Per the germline V gene, CDR1 is ENHRY and CDR2 is SYGVKD. The ends lost 7 bases at V and 4 bases at J; junction bases unmatched: 12. This CDR3 is CAINAPTSGAYNEQFF. The CDR3 region has the DNA TGTGCCATCAATGCCCCTACTAGCGGAGCATACAATGAGCAGTTCTTC.

This clone has just one count. The rearrangement uses TRBV15 and TRBJ2-5; D is unclear. Germline V CDR1 and CDR2: LNHNV, YYDKDF (reference sequence). The CDR3 spans 13 residues. The germline V and J ends were trimmed by 1 base and 5 bases, with 8 bases remaining between them. CDR3 sequence (DNA): TGTGCCACCAGCAGAGGACTGGGGGAGACCCAGTACTTC. Translating it yields CATSRGLGETQYF. The full variable domain, with the rest looked up from reference TRBV15 and TRBJ2-5, is DAMVIQNPRYQVTQFGKPVTLSCSQTLNHNVMYWYQQKSSQAPKLLFHYYDKDFNNEADTPDNFQSRRPNTSFCFLDIRSPGLGDTAMYLCATSRGLGETQYFGPGTRLLVL.

V gene TRBV27 combines with J gene TRBJ2-7; 8 bases agree with TRBD2. Germline loops: CDR1 MNHEY, CDR2 SMNVEV (reference sequence). CDR3 length: 15 amino acids. The trim removed 5 bases at V and 5 bases at J, leaving 11 bases unmatched. This CDR3 is CASSPLTSGAHEQYF. The DNA for the CDR3 is TGTGCCAGCAGTCCCCTTACTAGCGGAGCCCACGAGCAGTACTTC.

This sequence joins TRBV7-6 and TRBJ1-5; D is undetermined. This CDR3 has 13 residues. Between the trimmed V and J ends, which lost 1 base and 2 bases, there was a span of 3 bases. Looked up from germline, CDR1 is SGHVS and CDR2 is FNYEAQ. DNA for the CDR3: TGTGCCAGCAGCTTAGTGGGCAATCAGCCCCAGCATTTT. It translates to CASSLVGNQPQHF.

The chain employs TRBV11-2 and TRBJ1-1; unclear D gene. Looked up from germline, CDR1 is SGHAT and CDR2 is FQNNGV. The CDR3 has 13 residues. V lost 3 bases to trimming and J lost 14 bases, with 19 bases between them. CDR3 in DNA: TGTGCCAGCAGCTTTATATTTAGCTCATCTGTGTTCTTT. The encoded protein is CASSFIFSSSVFF. The whole variable domain, remainder taken from reference TRBV11-2 and TRBJ1-1, is EAGVAQSPRYKIIEKRQSVAFWCNPISGHATLYWYQQILGQGPKLLIQFQNNGVVDDSQLPKDRFSAERLKGVDSTLKIQPAKLEDSAVYLCASSFIFSSSVFFGQGTRLTVV.

The V call is TRBV2, the J call TRBJ1-1; 8 nucleotides align to TRBD1. With V trimmed by 8 bases and J by 5 bases, 13 bases remained unmatched. CDR1 is SNHLY and CDR2 is FYNNEI in the germline V gene. This CDR3 region has 15 residues. CDR3 nucleotide sequence: TGTGCCAGCGCCACATGGAGGACAGGGAAAACTGAAGCTTTCTTT. Encoded protein: CASATWRTGKTEAFF.

The chain combines TRBV27 with TRBJ2-1, with 8 bases that match TRBD2. The germline gives CDR1 MNHEY, CDR2 SMNVEV (reference sequence). The CDR3 has 15 residues. After removal of 4 bases from V and 2 bases from J, the junction contained 4 bases not matched to a gene. The CDR3: CASSYSGDPYNEQFF. In nucleotides, the CDR3 is TGTGCCAGCAGTTATAGCGGGGACCCCTACAATGAGCAGTTCTTC.

This chain joins TRBV27 and TRBJ1-3; no firm D call. Trimming removed 4 bases at V and 0 bases at J, with 13 bases between. The germline V gene has CDR1 MNHEY and CDR2 SMNVEV (reference sequence). CDR3 length equals 16 residues. The CDR3, as DNA: TGTGCCAGCAGTTCCCACAGCTCAGGCTCTGGAAACACCATATATTTT. Translation: CASSSHSSGSGNTIYF.

The V call is TRBV19, the J call TRBJ2-2; D assignment may be TRBD1 or TRBD2 (5 bases each). The CDR3 has 15 residues. Trimming shortened V by 6 bases and J by 0 bases, and 11 bases separated the two germline ends. Germline CDR1 LNHDA, CDR2 SQIVND (reference sequence). CDR3 amino acids: CASSRGRTNTGELFF. The CDR3 coding sequence is TGTGCCAGTAGCCGGGGACGGACGAACACCGGGGAGCTGTTTTTT.

The table lists this clone with a count of one. In DNA form, the CDR3 reads TGTGCCAGCAGCCAAGATAAGGGGACGTGGGGCACAGATACGCAGTATTTT. It encodes CASSQDKGTWGTDTQYF. The chain is built from TRBV4-2 and TRBJ2-3; D might be TRBD1 or TRBD2, each matching 5 bases. Trimming took 0 bases from V and 1 from J, leaving 14 bases between them. This CDR3 contains 17 residues. CDR1 is LGHNA and CDR2 is YNFKEQ in the germline V gene.

The chain joins TRBV13 to TRBJ1-5; the match to TRBD1 covers 9 bases. Germline assignment: CDR1 PRHDT and CDR2 FYEKMQ (reference sequence). This CDR3 has 14 residues. The ends lost 5 bases at V and 4 bases at J; junction bases unmatched: 3. The CDR3 spells CASSHGTGNQPQHF. As DNA, the CDR3 is TGTGCCAGCAGCCATGGGACAGGGAATCAGCCCCAGCATTTT.